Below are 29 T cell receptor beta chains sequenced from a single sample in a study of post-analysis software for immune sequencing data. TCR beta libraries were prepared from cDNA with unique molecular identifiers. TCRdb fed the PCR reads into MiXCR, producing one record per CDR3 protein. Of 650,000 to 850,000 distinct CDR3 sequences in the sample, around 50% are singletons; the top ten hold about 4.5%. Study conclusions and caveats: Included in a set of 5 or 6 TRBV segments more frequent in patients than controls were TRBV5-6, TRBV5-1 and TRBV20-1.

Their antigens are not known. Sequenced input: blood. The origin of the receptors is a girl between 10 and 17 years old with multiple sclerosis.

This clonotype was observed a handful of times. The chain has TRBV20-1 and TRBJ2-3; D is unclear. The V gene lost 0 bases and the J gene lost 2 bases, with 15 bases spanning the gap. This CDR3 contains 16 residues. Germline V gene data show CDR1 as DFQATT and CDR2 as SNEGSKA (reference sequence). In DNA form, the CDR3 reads TGCAGTGCTAGAGATCTTAGAGGCCAACCCACAGATACGCAGTATTTT. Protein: CSARDLRGQPTDTQYF.

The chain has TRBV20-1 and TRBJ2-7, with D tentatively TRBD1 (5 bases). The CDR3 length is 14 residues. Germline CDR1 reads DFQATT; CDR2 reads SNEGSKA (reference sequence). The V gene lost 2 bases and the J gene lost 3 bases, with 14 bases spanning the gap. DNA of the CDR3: TGCAGTGCTAGACTTCAGGGTAGAGTCTACGAGCAGTACTTC. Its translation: CSARLQGRVYEQYF.

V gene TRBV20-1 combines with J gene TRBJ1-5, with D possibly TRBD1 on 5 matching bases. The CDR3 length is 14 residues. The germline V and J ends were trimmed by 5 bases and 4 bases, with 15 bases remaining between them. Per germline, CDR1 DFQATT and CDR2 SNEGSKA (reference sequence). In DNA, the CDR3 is TGCAGTGCTTCCCCTACGGGGGTTAATCAGCCCCAGCATTTT. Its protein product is CSASPTGVNQPQHF.

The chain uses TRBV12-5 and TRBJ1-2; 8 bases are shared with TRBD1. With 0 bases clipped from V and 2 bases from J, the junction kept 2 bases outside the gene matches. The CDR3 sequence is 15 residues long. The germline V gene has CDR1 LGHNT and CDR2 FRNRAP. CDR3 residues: CASGLVQGANYGYTF. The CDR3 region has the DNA TGTGCTAGTGGTTTGGTCCAGGGGGCGAACTATGGCTACACCTTC.

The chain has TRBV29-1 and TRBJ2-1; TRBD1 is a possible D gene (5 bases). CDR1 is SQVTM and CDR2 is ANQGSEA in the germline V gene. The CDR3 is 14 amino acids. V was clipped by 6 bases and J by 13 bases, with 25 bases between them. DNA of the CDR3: TGCAGCGTAAACAAGGGGTTGACCCCAGAGACCCAGTTCTTC. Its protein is CSVNKGLTPETQFF.

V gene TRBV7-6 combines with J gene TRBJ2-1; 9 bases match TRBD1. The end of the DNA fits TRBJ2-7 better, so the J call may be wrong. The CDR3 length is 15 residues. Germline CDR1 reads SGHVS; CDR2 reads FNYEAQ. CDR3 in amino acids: CASSDGRDRVGEQYF. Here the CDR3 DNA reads TGTGCCAGCAGCGATGGCCGGGACAGGGTCGGCGAGCAGTACTTC.

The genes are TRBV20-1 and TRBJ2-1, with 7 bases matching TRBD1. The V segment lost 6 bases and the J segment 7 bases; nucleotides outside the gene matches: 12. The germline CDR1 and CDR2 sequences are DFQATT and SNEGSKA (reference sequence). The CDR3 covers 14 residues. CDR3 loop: CSARDRRRWNEQFF. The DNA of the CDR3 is TGCAGTGCCCGGGACAGAAGAAGATGGAATGAGCAGTTCTTC.

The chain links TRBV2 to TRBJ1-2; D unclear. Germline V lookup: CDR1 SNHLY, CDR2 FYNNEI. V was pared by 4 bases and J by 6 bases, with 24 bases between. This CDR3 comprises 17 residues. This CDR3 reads CASSVTPEFGPSDGYTF. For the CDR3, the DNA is TGTGCCAGCAGTGTCACGCCGGAGTTCGGGCCCTCAGATGGCTACACCTTC.

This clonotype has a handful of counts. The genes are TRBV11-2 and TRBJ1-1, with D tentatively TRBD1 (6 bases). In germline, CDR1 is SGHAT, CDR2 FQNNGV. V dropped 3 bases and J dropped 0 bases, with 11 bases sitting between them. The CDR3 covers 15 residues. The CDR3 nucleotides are TGTGCCAGCAGCTTTCAGGGGCCCATGAACACTGAAGCTTTCTTT. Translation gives CASSFQGPMNTEAFF.

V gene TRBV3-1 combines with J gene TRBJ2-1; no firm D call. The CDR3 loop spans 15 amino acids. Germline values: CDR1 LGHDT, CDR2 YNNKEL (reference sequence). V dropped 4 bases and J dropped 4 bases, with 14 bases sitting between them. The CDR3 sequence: CASSPRLIGYNEQFF. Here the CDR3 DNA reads TGTGCCAGCAGCCCCCGACTGATAGGGTACAATGAGCAGTTCTTC.

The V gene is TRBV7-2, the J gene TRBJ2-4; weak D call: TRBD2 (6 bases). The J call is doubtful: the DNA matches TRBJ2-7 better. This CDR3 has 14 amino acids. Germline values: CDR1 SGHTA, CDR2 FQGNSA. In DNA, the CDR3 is TGTGCCAGCAGCTTAGGGTCCCTAGCGTACGAGCAGTACTTC. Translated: CASSLGSLAYEQYF.

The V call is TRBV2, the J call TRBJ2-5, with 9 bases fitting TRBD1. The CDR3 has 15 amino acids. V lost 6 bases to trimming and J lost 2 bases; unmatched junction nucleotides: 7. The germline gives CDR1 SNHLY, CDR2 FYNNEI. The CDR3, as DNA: TGTGCCAGCAGGGGACAGGGTGGGTCTCAAGAGACCCAGTACTTC. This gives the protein CASRGQGGSQETQYF.

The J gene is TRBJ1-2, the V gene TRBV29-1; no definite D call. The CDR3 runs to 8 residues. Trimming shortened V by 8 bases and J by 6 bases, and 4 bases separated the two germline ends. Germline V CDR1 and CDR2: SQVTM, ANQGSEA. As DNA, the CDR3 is TGCAGCAATAATGGCTACACCTTC. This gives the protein CSNNGYTF.

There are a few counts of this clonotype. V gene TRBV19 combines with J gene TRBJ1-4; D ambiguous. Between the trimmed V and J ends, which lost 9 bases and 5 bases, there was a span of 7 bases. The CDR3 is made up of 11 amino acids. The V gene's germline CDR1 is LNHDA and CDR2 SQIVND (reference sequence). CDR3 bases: TGTGCCAGCTTTAGGAATGAAAAACTGTTTTTT. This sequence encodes CASFRNEKLFF.

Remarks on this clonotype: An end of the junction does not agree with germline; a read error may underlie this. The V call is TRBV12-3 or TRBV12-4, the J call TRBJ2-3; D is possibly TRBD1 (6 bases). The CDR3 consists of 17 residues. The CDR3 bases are TGTGCCAGCAGTATTTCAGTCAGGACAGCTCGCACAGATGCGCAGTATTTT. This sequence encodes CASSISVRTARTDAQYF.

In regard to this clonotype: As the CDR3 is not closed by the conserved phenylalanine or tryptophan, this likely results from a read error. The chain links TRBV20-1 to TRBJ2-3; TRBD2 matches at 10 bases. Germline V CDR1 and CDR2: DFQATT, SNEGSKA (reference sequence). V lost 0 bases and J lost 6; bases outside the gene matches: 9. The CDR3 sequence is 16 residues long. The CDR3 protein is CSARESRSSGSDTQYS. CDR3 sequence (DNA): TGCAGTGCTAGAGAATCCCGCTCTAGCGGGAGCGATACGCAGTATTCT.

In DNA, the CDR3 is TGCAGCGGCATCACCTCAGGTACTGAGACCCAGTACTTC. Translating it yields CSGITSGTETQYF. The chain combines TRBV29-1 with TRBJ2-5; D gene uncertain. Germline CDR1 and CDR2: SQVTM and ANQGSEA. V lost 7 bases and J 5 bases, leaving 17 bases between the germline ends. The CDR3 is 13 amino acids. The complete variable domain, with remaining parts taken from reference TRBV29-1 and TRBJ2-5, reads SAVISQKPSRDICQRGTSLTIQCQVDSQVTMMFWYRQQPGQSLTLIATANQGSEATYESGFVIDKFPISRPNLTFSTLTVSNMSPEDSSIYLCSGITSGTETQYFGPGTRLLVL.

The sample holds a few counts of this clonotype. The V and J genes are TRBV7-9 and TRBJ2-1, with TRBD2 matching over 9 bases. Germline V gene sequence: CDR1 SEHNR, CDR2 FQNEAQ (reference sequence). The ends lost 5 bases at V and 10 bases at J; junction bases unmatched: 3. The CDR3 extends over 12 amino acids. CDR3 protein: CASSGSGREQFF. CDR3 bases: TGTGCCAGCAGCGGTAGCGGGAGAGAGCAGTTCTTC.

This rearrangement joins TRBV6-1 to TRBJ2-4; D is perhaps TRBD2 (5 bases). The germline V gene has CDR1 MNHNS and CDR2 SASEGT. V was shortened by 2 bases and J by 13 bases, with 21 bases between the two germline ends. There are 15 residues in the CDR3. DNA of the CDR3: TGTGCCAGCAGTGAATCCGGGTTCGTGACGTGGGAGCAGTACTTC. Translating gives CASSESGFVTWEQYF.

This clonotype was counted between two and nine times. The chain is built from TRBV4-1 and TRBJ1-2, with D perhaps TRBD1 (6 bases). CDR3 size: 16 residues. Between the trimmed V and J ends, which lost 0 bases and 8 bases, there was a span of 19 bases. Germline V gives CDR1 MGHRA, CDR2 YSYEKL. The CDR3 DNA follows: TGCGCCAGCAGCCAAGAAGGGGCGACAGGTTCCATCGGCTACACCTTC. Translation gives CASSQEGATGSIGYTF.

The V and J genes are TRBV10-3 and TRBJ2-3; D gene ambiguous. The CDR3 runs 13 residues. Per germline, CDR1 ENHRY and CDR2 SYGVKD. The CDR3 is CTTYYRITDTQYF. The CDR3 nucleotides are TGTACCACTTATTACAGAATCACAGATACGCAGTATTTT.

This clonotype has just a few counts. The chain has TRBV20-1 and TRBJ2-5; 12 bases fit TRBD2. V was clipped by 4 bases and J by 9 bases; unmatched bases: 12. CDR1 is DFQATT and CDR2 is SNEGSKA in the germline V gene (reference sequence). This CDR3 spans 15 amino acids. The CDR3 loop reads CSANGLAGPVRPQYF. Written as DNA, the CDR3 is TGCAGTGCTAATGGACTAGCGGGGCCTGTGAGGCCCCAGTACTTC.

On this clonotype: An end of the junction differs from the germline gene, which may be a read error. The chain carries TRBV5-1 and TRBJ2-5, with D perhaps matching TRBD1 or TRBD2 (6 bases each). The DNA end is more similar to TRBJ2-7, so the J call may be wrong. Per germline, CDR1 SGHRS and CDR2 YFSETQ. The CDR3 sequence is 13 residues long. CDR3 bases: TGTGCCAGCAGTTTAATAGGGGGAGGCGAGCAGTACTTC. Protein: CASSLIGGGEQYF.

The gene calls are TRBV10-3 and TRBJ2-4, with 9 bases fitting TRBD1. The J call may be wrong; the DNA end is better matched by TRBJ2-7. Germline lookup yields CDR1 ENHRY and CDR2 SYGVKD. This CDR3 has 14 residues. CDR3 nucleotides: TGTGCCATCAGTAGGACAGGGGCTAGCTACGAGCAGTACTTC. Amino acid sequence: CAISRTGASYEQYF.

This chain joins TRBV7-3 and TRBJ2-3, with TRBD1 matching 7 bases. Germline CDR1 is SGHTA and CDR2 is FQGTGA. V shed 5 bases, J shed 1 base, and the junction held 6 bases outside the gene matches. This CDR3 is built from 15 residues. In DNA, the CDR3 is TGTGCCAGCAGCGTTCTTGGGACAGGCACAGATACGCAGTATTTT. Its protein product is CASSVLGTGTDTQYF.

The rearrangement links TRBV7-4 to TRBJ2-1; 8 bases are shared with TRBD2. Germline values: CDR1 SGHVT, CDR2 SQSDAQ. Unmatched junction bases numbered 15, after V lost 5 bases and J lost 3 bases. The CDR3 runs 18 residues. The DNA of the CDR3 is TGTGCCAGCAGCCCTCAACCCTATAGCGGGAAGATCTACAATGAGCAGTTCTTC. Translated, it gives CASSPQPYSGKIYNEQFF.

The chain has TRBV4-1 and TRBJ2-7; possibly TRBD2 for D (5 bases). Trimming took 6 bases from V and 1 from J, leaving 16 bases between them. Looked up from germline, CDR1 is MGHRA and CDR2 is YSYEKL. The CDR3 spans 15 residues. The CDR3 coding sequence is TGCGCCAGCAGGAACAGAGCGGTTGGTTCCTACGAGCAGTACTTC. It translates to CASRNRAVGSYEQYF.

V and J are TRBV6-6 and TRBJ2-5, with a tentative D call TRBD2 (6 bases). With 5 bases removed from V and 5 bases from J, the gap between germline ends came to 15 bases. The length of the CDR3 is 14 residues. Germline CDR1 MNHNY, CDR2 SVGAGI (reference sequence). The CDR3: CASSTRRGEETQYF. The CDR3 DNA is TGTGCCAGCAGTACGCGTCGCGGGGAGGAGACCCAGTACTTC.

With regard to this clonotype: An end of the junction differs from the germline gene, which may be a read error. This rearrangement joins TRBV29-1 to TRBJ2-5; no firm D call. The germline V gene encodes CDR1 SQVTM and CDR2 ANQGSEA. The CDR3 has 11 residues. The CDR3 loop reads CSVDRLETHYF. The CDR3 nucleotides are TGCAGCGTTGACCGGTTAGAGACCCATTACTTC.